This T cell receptor beta chain was recorded in a study of blood T cell repertoires in COVID-19. Sequencing used immunoSEQ multiplex PCR; TCRdb keeps in-frame clones, though not all of them. This table holds 250,000 to 350,000 clones, around 89% found once. CDR3 size: 16 residues. The J segment lost 6 bases and the V segment lost 0 bases, leaving 7 bases of the junction unmatched. The germline CDR1 and CDR2 sequences are SGHVS and FQNEAQ. The receptor's source is a man aged 25-40 years with acute or convalescent COVID-19. The V and J genes are TRBV7-8 and TRBJ1-5; 8 bases align to TRBD1. Sequenced: peripheral blood. CDR3 DNA: TGTGCCAGCAGCTTAGCGATGGGACAGGTCAGTCAGCCCCAGCATTTT. It codes for CASSLAMGQVSQPQHF.